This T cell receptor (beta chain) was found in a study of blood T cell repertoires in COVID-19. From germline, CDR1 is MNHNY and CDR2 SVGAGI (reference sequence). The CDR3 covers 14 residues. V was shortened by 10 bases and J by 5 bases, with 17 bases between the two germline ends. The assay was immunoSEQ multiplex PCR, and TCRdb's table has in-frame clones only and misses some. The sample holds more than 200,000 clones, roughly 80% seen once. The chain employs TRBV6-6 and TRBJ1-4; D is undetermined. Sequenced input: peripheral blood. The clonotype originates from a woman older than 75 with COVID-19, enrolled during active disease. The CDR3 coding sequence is TGTGCCACCCATAAAACCGGAGTGAATGAAAAACTGTTTTTT. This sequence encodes CATHKTGVNEKLFF.